The 18 T cell receptor beta chains listed next were all sequenced from one sample in a study of human T cells and chemical hapten exposure. TCRdb reprocessed the RACE reads via MiXCR and lists one record per CDR3 protein. This sample has approximately 82,000 distinct CDR3 sequences, with more than 9% found just once. The time point here: patch test 1, 2 weeks after DPC sensitization. Treatment defined: therapeutic diphenylcyclopropenone sensitization with weekly scalp DPC. Sample: whole blood, taken in connection with sensitization to the hapten diphenylcyclopropenone (DPC). These receptor sequences come from a man in his forties with alopecia areata. Some clones in this sample may be carry-over from other donors' samples.

This clonotype has ten or more counts. This chain uses TRBV7-2 with TRBJ2-1, with D maybe TRBD2 (5 bases). This CDR3 comprises 15 residues. The V gene's germline CDR1 is SGHTA and CDR2 FQGNSA. The germline V and J ends were trimmed by 5 bases and 7 bases, with 18 bases remaining between them. The CDR3: CASSPRLAMGNEQFF. As DNA, the CDR3 is TGTGCCAGCAGCCCCCGGCTAGCAATGGGGAATGAGCAGTTCTTC.

At least ten counts were recorded for this clonotype. The J gene is TRBJ2-3, the V gene TRBV7-2, with a possible D match to TRBD2 (7 bases). The CDR3 has 17 residues. The germline V gene has CDR1 SGHTA and CDR2 FQGNSA. V lost 2 bases, J lost 1 base, and 16 bases lay in between. The CDR3 nucleotides are TGTGCCAGCAGCTTAAGGGGGGGCCGCCCTGGCACAGATACGCAGTATTTT. Translation: CASSLRGGRPGTDTQYF. The full variable domain, with the rest looked up from reference TRBV7-2 and TRBJ2-3, is GAGVSQSPSNKVTEKGKDVELRCDPISGHTALYWYRQSLGQGLEFLIYFQGNSAPDKSGLPSDRFSAERTGGSVSTLTIQRTQQEDSAVYLCASSLRGGRPGTDTQYFGPGTRLTVL.

This clonotype was observed at least ten times. V usage is TRBV29-1 and J usage is TRBJ2-1; D is undetermined. Germline V CDR1 and CDR2: SQVTM, ANQGSEA. CDR3 length: 11 amino acids. The V end lost 6 bases, the J end lost 7 bases, and 10 bases lay between the germline ends. The CDR3 loop is CSVAVGNEQFF. CDR3 bases: TGCAGCGTCGCGGTTGGGAATGAGCAGTTCTTC.

This clonotype was seen a handful of times. This sequence joins TRBV24-1 and TRBJ2-3; D gene ambiguous. From germline, CDR1 is KGHDR and CDR2 SFDVKD. Trimming took 2 bases from V and 4 from J, leaving 15 bases between them. This CDR3 region has 16 residues. CDR3 sequence reads: CATSDSFISPPDTQYF. Here the CDR3 DNA reads TGTGCCACCAGTGATTCGTTCATCAGCCCCCCAGATACGCAGTATTTT.

This clonotype has only a few counts. The J gene is TRBJ2-7, the V gene TRBV7-2; TRBD1 agrees at 7 bases. The CDR3 covers 13 residues. Germline-derived CDR1 and CDR2 are SGHTA and FQGNSA. J gave up 2 bases and V 5 bases, and 3 bases lay outside the gene matches. This CDR3 reads CASSRTGAYEQYF. The CDR3 nucleotides are TGTGCCAGCAGCAGAACAGGGGCCTACGAGCAGTACTTC.

This clonotype showed up just a few times. The chain uses TRBV6-2 or TRBV6-3 and TRBJ2-1; D call uncertain. This CDR3 region has 14 residues. Germline V lookup: CDR1 MNHEY, CDR2 SVGEGT. Trimming took off 0 bases at V and 11 bases at J, with 14 bases between the two ends. The CDR3 spells CASSYSGPRYQQFF. CDR3 coding DNA: TGTGCCAGCAGTTACTCTGGCCCGCGGTACCAGCAGTTCTTC.

This clonotype has a count of ten or more. This chain connects TRBV9 to TRBJ2-3; 10 nucleotides agree with TRBD2. V was clipped by 2 bases and J by 2 bases; unmatched bases: 11. The CDR3 covers 18 residues. Germline V lookup: CDR1 SGDLS, CDR2 YYNGEE. The CDR3 coding sequence is TGTGCCAGCAGCGTGGGCTTAGCGGGAGGAGTGGACACAGATACGCAGTATTTT. Protein: CASSVGLAGGVDTDTQYF.

CDR3 sequence: CASSIERGLGNSPLHF. The CDR3 DNA reads as TGTGCCAGCAGTATTGAGAGGGGACTGGGTAATTCACCCCTCCACTTT. The rearrangement links TRBV6-6 to TRBJ1-6; maybe TRBD1 (5 bases). CDR3 length: 16 residues. CDR1 is MNHNY, CDR2 SVGAGI, per germline (reference sequence). Trimming left V 5 bases short and J 6 bases short, with 17 bases between.

In its sample, this clonotype was seen a few times. The CDR3 DNA reads as TGTGCCAGCAGCTTAGTAGGGGGGACAGGGAATCAGCCCCAGCATTTT. Translating gives CASSLVGGTGNQPQHF. The gene calls are TRBV7-9 and TRBJ1-5; TRBD1 agrees at 9 bases. Germline loops: CDR1 SEHNR, CDR2 FQNEAQ (reference sequence). This CDR3 is built from 16 residues. The J segment lost 4 bases and the V segment lost 1 base, leaving 5 bases of the junction unmatched.

The chain employs TRBV19 and TRBJ2-6, with TRBD1 matching over 9 bases. V dropped 7 bases and J dropped 2; count of bases not matched to a gene: 6. This CDR3 is built from 16 residues. Germline CDR1 is LNHDA and CDR2 is SQIVND (reference sequence). The CDR3 DNA reads TGTGCCAGTACTGACAGGGGGATTCCTGGGGCCAACGTCCTGACTTTC. Translated: CASTDRGIPGANVLTF.

This clonotype was detected ten times or more. The chain joins TRBV20-1 to TRBJ1-5; D is undetermined. Germline loops: CDR1 DFQATT, CDR2 SNEGSKA (reference sequence). Between the trimmed V and J ends, which lost 6 bases and 0 bases, there was a span of 18 bases. The CDR3 sequence is 16 residues long. CDR3 sequence reads: CSACDLLAFSNQPQHF. The CDR3 DNA sequence: TGCAGTGCCTGTGACCTCCTAGCTTTTAGCAATCAGCCCCAGCATTTT.

The table lists this clonotype with many counts. The J gene is TRBJ2-3, the V gene TRBV9; 7 positions agree with TRBD2. V was clipped by 3 bases and J by 4 bases; unmatched bases: 11. CDR3 length: 16 amino acids. The germline gives CDR1 SGDLS, CDR2 YYNGEE. The CDR3 nucleotides are TGTGCCAGCAGCGGAAACGCGGGGGTGGGCCCAGATACGCAGTATTTT. It encodes CASSGNAGVGPDTQYF. The full variable domain, rest sourced from reference TRBV9 and TRBJ2-3, is DSGVTQTPKHLITATGQRVTLRCSPRSGDLSVYWYQQSLDQGLQFLIQYYNGEERAKGNILERFSAQQFPDLHSELNLSSLELGDSALYFCASSGNAGVGPDTQYFGPGTRLTVL.

The chain joins TRBV12-3 or TRBV12-4 to TRBJ2-7; 7 bases map to TRBD1. J gave up 5 bases and V 3 bases, and 7 bases lay outside the gene matches. The CDR3 runs 14 residues. For the CDR3, the DNA is TGTGCCAGCAGTTTCCGAGGGGGCGCGGACGAGCAGTACTTC. Residues: CASSFRGGADEQYF.

The V call is TRBV20-1, the J call TRBJ2-2, with TRBD2 as a possible D gene (6 bases). CDR3 length equals 16 residues. V was pared by 0 bases and J by 4 bases, with 15 bases between. Per germline, CDR1 DFQATT and CDR2 SNEGSKA (reference sequence). The CDR3 nucleotides read TGCAGTGCTAGAGACTCCCTGCGGGACCTCACCGGGGAGCTGTTTTTT. Protein: CSARDSLRDLTGELFF.

V and J are TRBV24-1 and TRBJ2-7; TRBD1 matches at 8 bases. Per germline, CDR1 KGHDR and CDR2 SFDVKD. V shed 3 bases, J shed 0 bases, and the junction held 3 bases outside the gene matches. CDR3 length: 15 amino acids. CDR3 amino acids: CATSDEGQDSYEQYV. CDR3 DNA sequence: TGTGCCACCAGTGATGAGGGACAGGACTCCTACGAGCAGTACGTC.

This sequence joins TRBV10-3 and TRBJ2-5; D tentatively reads TRBD1 or TRBD2 (5 bases each). Trimming shortened V by 7 bases and J by 4 bases, and 13 bases separated the two germline ends. In germline, CDR1 is ENHRY, CDR2 SYGVKD. The CDR3 length is 13 residues. CDR3 loop: CAIKGRDPETQYF. The CDR3 coding sequence is TGTGCCATCAAAGGCCGGGACCCAGAGACCCAGTACTTC.

CDR3 sequence: CASSKRSVADTQYF. The CDR3 DNA follows: TGTGCCAGCAGTAAACGCTCGGTAGCAGATACGCAGTATTTT. This chain joins TRBV12-3 or TRBV12-4 and TRBJ2-3; D ambiguous. The CDR3 covers 14 residues. V was clipped by 5 bases and J by 4 bases, with 13 bases between them.

This clonotype was seen only a few times. The chain employs TRBV19 and TRBJ2-1, with TRBD2 matching 13 bases. This CDR3 is built from 17 residues. V shed 3 bases and J 6 bases; nucleotides not matched to a gene: 8. Germline V gives CDR1 LNHDA, CDR2 SQIVND (reference sequence). Written as DNA, the CDR3 is TGTGCCAGTAGTATTCCGGTTCGACTAGCGGGAGGCAATGAGCAGTTCTTC. Translation gives CASSIPVRLAGGNEQFF.